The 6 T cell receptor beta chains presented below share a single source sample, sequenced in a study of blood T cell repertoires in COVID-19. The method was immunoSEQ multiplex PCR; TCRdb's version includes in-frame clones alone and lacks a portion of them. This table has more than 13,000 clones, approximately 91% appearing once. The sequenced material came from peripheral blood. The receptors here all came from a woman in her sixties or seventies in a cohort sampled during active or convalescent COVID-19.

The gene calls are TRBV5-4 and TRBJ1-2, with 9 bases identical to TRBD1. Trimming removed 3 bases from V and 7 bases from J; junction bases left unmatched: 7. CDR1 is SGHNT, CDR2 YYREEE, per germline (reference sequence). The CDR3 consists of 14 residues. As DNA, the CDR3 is TGTGCCAGCAGCTCTAACAGGGGGCTGGGTGGCTACACCTTC. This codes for CASSSNRGLGGYTF.

The chain's CDR3 is CASTIGTGETQYF. For the CDR3, the DNA is TGTGCCAGCACCATAGGGACAGGGGAGACCCAGTACTTC. J is TRBJ2-5 and V is TRBV6-5, with TRBD1 identical over 9 bases. CDR1 and CDR2 (germline): MNHEY, SVGAGI. V trimming: 7 bases; J trimming: 5 bases; junction bases outside the gene matches: 5. CDR3 length: 13 amino acids.

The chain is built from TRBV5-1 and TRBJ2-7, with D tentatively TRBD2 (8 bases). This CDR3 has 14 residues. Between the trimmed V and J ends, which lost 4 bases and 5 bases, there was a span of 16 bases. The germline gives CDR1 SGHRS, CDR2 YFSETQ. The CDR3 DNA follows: TGCGCCAGCAGCCGCCGGGAGGGGGCGCACGAGCAGTACTTC. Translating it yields CASSRREGAHEQYF.

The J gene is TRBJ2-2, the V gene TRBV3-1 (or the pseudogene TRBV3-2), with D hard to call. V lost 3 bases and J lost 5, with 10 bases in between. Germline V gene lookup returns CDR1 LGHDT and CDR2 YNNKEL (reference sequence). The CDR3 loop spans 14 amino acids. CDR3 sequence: CASSQVRGTGELFF. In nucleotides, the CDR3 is TGTGCCAGCAGCCAGGTCCGCGGAACCGGGGAGCTGTTTTTT.

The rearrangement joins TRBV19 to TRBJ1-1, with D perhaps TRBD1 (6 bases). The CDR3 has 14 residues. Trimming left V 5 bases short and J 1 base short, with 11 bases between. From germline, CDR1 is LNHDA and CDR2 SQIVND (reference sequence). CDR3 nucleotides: TGTGCCAGTAGTGTATCCAGGGGGAACACTGAAGCTTTCTTT. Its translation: CASSVSRGNTEAFF.

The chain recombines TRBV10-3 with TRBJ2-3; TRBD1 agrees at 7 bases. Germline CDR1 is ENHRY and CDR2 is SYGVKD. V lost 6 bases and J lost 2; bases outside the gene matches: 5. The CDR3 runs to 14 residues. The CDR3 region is CAIRRTGDTDTQYF. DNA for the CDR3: TGTGCCATCAGGAGGACAGGAGACACAGATACGCAGTATTTT.